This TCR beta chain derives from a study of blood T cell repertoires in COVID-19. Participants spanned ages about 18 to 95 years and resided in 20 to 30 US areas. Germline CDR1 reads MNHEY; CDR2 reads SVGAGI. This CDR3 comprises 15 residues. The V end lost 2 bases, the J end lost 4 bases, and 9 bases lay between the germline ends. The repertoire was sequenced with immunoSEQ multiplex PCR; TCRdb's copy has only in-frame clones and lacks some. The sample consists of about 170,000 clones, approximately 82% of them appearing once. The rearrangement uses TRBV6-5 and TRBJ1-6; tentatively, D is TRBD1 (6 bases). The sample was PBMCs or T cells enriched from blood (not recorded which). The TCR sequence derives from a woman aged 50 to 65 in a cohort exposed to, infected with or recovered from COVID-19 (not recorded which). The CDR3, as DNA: TGTGCCAGCAGTTACGGGGGCGGGTATAATTCACCCCTCCACTTT. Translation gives CASSYGGGYNSPLHF.